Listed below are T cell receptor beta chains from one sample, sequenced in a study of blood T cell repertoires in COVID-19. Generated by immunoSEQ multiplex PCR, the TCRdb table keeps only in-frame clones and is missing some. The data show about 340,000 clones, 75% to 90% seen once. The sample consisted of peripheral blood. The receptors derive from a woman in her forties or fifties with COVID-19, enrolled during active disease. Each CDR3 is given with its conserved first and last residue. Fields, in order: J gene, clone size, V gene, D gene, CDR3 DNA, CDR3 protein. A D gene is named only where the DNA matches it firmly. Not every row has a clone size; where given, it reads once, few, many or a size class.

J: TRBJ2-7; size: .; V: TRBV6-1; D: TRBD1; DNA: TGTGCCAGCAGTGAAGAAGGACAGGGGGTCTACGAGCAGTACTTC; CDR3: CASSEEGQGVYEQYF
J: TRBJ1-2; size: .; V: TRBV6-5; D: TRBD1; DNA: TGTGCCAGCAGTTATCAGGGGGCTTGGAACTATGGCTACACCTTC; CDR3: CASSYQGAWNYGYTF
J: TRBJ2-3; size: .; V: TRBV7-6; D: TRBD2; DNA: TGTGCCAGCAGCCTCGGACTAGCGGGAGGAAGCACAGATACGCAGTATTTT; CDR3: CASSLGLAGGSTDTQYF
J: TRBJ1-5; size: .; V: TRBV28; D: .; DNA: TGTGCCAGCAGTCTAACCCCACGCAATCAGCCCCAGCATTTT; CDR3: CASSLTPRNQPQHF
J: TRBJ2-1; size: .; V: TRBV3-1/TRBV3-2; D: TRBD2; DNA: TGTGCCAGCAGCCTTAGCAGCGGGAGGAATGAGCAGTTCTTC; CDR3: CASSLSSGRNEQFF
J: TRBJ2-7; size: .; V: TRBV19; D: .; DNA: TGTGCCAGTAAAGGCCAGGGATTCTACGAGCAGTACTTC; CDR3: CASKGQGFYEQYF
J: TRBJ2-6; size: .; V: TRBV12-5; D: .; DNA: TGTGCTAGTGGTTTGGCCACAAAAACTGGGGCCAACGTCCTGACTTTC; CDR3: CASGLATKTGANVLTF
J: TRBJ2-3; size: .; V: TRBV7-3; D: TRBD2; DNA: TGTGCCAGCAGCTCGGGATTGGCGGGAGTAAGAACAGATACGCAGTATTTT; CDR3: CASSSGLAGVRTDTQYF
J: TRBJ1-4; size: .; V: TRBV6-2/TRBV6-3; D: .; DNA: TGTGCCAGCAGTTACCGGAATGAAAAACTGTTTTTT; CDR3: CASSYRNEKLFF
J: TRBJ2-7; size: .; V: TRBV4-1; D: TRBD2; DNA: TGCGCCAGCAGCCACCTAGCGGGAGTGGCCTACGAGCAGTACTTC; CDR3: CASSHLAGVAYEQYF
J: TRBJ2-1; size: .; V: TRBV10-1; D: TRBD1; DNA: TGCGCCAGCAGTGAGAAGGACAGGGGGCGTAGCAATGAGCAGTTCTTC; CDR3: CASSEKDRGRSNEQFF
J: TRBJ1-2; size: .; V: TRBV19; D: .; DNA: TGTGCCAGTAGTATACGGGGGGCTTTGGAGGTCTACGGCTACACCTTC; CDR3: CASSIRGALEVYGYTF
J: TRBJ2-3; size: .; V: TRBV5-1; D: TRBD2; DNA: TGCGCCAGCAGCTTGTCCGGGACTAGCGGCACAGATACGCAGTATTTT; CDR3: CASSLSGTSGTDTQYF
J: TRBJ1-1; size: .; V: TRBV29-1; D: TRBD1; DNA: TGCAGCGTCGGACAGGGGTGGAACACTGAAGCTTTCTTT; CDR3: CSVGQGWNTEAFF
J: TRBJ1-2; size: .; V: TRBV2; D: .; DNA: TGTGCCAGCAGTGTACAGGGTAGGGGCTACACCTTC; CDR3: CASSVQGRGYTF
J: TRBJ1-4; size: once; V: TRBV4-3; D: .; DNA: TGCGCCAGCAGCCAAGATCGGCAGGGCACTAATGAAAAACTGTTTTTT; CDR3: CASSQDRQGTNEKLFF
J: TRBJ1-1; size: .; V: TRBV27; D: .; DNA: TGTGCCAGCAGTTTATGGTCAGGGCCCCCTCCAACTTTCTTT; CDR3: CASSLWSGPPPTFF
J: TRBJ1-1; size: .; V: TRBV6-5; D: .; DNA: TGTGCCAGCAGTTACTTCGGGAGGAACACTGAAGCTTTCTTT; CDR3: CASSYFGRNTEAFF
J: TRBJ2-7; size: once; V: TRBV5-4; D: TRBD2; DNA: TGTGCCAGCAGCTTCACCGGGACTAGGTACGAGCAGTACTTC; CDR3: CASSFTGTRYEQYF
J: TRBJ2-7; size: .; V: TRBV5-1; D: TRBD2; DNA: TGCGCCAGCAGCGGACTAGCGGGAGTTGCGCTGAACGAGCAGTACTTC; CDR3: CASSGLAGVALNEQYF
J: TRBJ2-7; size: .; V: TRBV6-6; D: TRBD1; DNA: TGTGCCAGCACCTTCGACAGGGTCGGGGAGCAGTACTTC; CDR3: CASTFDRVGEQYF
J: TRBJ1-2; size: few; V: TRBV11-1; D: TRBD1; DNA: TGTGCCAGCAGCTCCCAAAGTTTTGGGACAGCGTATGGCTACACCTTC; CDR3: CASSSQSFGTAYGYTF
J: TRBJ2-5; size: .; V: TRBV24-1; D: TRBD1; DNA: TGTGCCACCAGGGAGACAGGGAAAGAGACCCAGTACTTC; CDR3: CATRETGKETQYF
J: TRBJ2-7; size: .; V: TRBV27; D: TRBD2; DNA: TGTGCCAGCAGTATCCGTCGGCTAGCGGGAGGTTACGAGCAGTACTTC; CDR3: CASSIRRLAGGYEQYF
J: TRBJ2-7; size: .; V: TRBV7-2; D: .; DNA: TGTGCCAGCAGCTCAAGACAGGGACTCGGCGAGCAGTACTTC; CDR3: CASSSRQGLGEQYF
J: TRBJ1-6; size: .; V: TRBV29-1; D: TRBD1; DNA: TGCAGCGTTGAAGACCTAACAGGGGTAGGTTCACCCCTCCACTTT; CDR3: CSVEDLTGVGSPLHF
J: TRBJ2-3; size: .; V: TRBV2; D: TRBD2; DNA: TGTGCCAGCAGTGGGACTAGCGGGAGGCCTAGCACAGATACGCAGTATTTT; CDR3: CASSGTSGRPSTDTQYF
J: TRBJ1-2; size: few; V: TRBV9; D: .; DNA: TGTGCCAGCAGCCCCACGTTGGTGGCTGGCTACACCTTC; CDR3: CASSPTLVAGYTF
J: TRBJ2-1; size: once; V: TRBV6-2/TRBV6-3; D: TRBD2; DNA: TGTGCCAGCAGTTACAGTGGTCTAGCGGGATTCGCCCACAATGAGCAGTTCTTC; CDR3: CASSYSGLAGFAHNEQFF
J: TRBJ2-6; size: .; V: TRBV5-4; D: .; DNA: TGTGCCAGCAGCCACAGGGCTGGGGCCAACGTCCTGACTTTC; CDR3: CASSHRAGANVLTF
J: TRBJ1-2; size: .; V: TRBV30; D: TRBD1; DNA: TGTGCCTGGAGCGCCTTCGGGACAGTCTCTGGCTACACCTTC; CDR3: CAWSAFGTVSGYTF
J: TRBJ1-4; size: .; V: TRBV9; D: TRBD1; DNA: TGTGCCAGCAGTCCTGACAGGGCTCTAGAAAAACTGTTTTTT; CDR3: CASSPDRALEKLFF
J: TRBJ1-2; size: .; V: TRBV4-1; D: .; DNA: TGCGCCAGCAGCCAAGATCGAGCCAAAGAAAACTATGGCTACACCTTC; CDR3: CASSQDRAKENYGYTF
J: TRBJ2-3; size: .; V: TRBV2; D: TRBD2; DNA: TGTGCCAAAAGTCGGGGGAGGGCCGATACGCAGTATTTT; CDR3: CAKSRGRADTQYF
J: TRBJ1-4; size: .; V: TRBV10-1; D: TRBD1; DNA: TGCGCCAGCAGTGAGTCACAGGGGGCGTCGTATAATGAAAAACTGTTTTTT; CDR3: CASSESQGASYNEKLFF
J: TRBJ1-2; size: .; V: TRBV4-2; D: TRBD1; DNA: TGTGCCAGCAGCCAGGCCTCCGCGGGACAGAACTATGGCTACACCTTC; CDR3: CASSQASAGQNYGYTF
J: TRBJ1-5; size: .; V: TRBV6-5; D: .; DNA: TGTGCCAGCAGTTACTCACAGGTCTCCGGGCATCAGCCCCAGCATTTT; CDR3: CASSYSQVSGHQPQHF
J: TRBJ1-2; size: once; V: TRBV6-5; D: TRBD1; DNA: TGTGCCAGCAGTATGGGACAGGGAGTCTATGGCTACACCTTC; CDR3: CASSMGQGVYGYTF
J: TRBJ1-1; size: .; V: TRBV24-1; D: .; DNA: TGTGCCACCAGTCGAGCACAGGGACCTCCCACTGAAGCTTTCTTT; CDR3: CATSRAQGPPTEAFF
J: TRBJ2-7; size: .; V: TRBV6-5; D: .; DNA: TGTGCCAGCAGTACACCGGGACTCACCTACGAGCAGTACTTC; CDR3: CASSTPGLTYEQYF
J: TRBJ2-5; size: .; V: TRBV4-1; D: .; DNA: TGCGCCAGCAGCCGCCTGGTAGGGAGTCGAGAGACCCAGTACTTC; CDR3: CASSRLVGSRETQYF
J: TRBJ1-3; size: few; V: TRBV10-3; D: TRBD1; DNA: TGTGCCGGGGGGACAGGGCTCGGAAACACCATATATTTT; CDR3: CAGGTGLGNTIYF
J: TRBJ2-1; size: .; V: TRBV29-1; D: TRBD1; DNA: TGCAGCACTCGACAGGGGTGGAATGAGCAGTTCTTC; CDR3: CSTRQGWNEQFF
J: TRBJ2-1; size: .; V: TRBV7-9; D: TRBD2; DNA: TGTGCCAGCAGCTTAGGGGCCGGGACTAGCTACAATGAGCAGTTCTTC; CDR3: CASSLGAGTSYNEQFF
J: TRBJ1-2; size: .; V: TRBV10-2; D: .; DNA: TGCGCCAGCAGTGGGGGCGCAGAAGGCTACACCTTC; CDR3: CASSGGAEGYTF
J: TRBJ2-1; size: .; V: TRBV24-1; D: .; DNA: TGTGCCACCGGAGTCAACAATGAGCAGTTCTTC; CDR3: CATGVNNEQFF
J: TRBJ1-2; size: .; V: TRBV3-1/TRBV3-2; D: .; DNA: TGTGCCAGCAGCCAAGCAGGGTTTGGCTACACCTTC; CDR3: CASSQAGFGYTF
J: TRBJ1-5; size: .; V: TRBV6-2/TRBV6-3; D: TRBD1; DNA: TGTGCCAGCAGTGCCCATACAGGGGTTCGGAATCAGCCCCAGCATTTT; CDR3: CASSAHTGVRNQPQHF
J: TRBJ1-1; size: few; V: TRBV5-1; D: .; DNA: TGCGCCAGCAGCCCACGACTAATCAGTGAAGCTTTCTTT; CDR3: CASSPRLISEAFF
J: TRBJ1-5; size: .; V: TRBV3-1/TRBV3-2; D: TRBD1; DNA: TGTGCCAGCAGCTTGCGACAGGGGAATCAGCCCCAGCATTTT; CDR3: CASSLRQGNQPQHF
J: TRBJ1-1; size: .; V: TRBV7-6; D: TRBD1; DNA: TGTGCCAGCAGCTTACTTCCCGGACAGGGGATGAGTGTCGCTGAAGCTTTCTTT; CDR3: CASSLLPGQGMSVAEAFF
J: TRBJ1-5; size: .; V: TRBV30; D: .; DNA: TGTGCCTGGAGTGTAGGGGGGGCCGGGGGCAATCAGCCCCAGCATTTT; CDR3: CAWSVGGAGGNQPQHF
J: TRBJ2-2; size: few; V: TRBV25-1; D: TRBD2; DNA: TGTGCCAGCAGTGGAGCGGGAGCAAGTACCGGGGAGCTGTTTTTT; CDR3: CASSGAGASTGELFF
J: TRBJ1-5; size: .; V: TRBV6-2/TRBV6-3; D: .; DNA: TGTGCCAGCAGTTACTGGGCAGTGAATCAGCCCCAGCATTTT; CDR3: CASSYWAVNQPQHF
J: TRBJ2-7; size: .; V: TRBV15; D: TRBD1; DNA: TGTGCCACCAGCAGAGCCCGACAGGGTGGTGTGTACGAGCAGTACTTC; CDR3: CATSRARQGGVYEQYF